The following is a T cell receptor (beta chain) sequence with its context. Per the study methods: Estimation of nucleated cell counts relied on the amplification of reference gene primers. TCRdb's copy holds only in-frame clones and misses some; the assay was immunoSEQ multiplex PCR. D and trimming come from the DNA, and the V and J calls and clone size come from that table. In the table there are 50,000 or so clones, more than 85% of which are singletons. This sample stems from a study of blood T cell repertoires in COVID-19. At the level of the study: Sample material is recorded as cDNA or gDNA derived from T cells, B-cell-depleted T cells, or PBMCs.

CDR3 length: 15 residues. CDR1 and CDR2 from the germline V gene are LGHNA and YSLEER. The V end was cut by 0 bases, the J end by 2 bases, with 11 bases between. The sequence was collected from a woman aged 80 or over with acute or convalescent COVID-19. This sequence joins TRBV4-3 and TRBJ2-7; D is unresolved. Sample: peripheral blood. CDR3 DNA sequence: TGCGCCAGCAGCCAAGATCTCCTTCACACCTACGAGCAGTACTTC. It specifies CASSQDLLHTYEQYF.